The next 17 T cell receptor beta chains were all read from a single sample in a study of blood T cells in healthy people across ages. The authors ran a second PCR of about 7 to 11 cycles using a sample-barcoded 5' primer and a J-beta primer mix. TCRdb reprocessed the 5' RACE reads with MiXCR, giving one entry per CDR3 protein. This sample yields hundreds of thousands of distinct CDR3 sequences, of which around 46% are seen a single time; roughly 13% belongs to the top ten. The sequenced material came from blood. The receptors shown here come from a man under 40 in good health.

The table lists this clonotype with a count of one. V is TRBV25-1 and J is TRBJ1-4; possible D gene TRBD1, 5 bases. Per the germline V gene, CDR1 is MGHDK and CDR2 is SYGVNS. The CDR3 is 15 amino acids. Trimming pared 3 bases from V and 8 bases from J, leaving 16 bases between. CDR3 in DNA: TGTGCCAGCAGTGATAGTACAGGACACCCAGAAAAACTGTTTTTT. Its translation: CASSDSTGHPEKLFF.

The rearrangement joins TRBV5-1 to TRBJ1-4; 9 positions match TRBD1. The germline V gene has CDR1 SGHRS and CDR2 YFSETQ. There are 14 residues in the CDR3. The junction had 2 bases not matched to a gene; V was cut back by 0 bases and J by 8 bases. CDR3 bases: TGCGCCAGCAGCTTGGGGACAGGGGCGGAAAAACTGTTTTTT. Protein: CASSLGTGAEKLFF.

This clonotype appeared a few times. The rearrangement joins TRBV27 to TRBJ2-3, with TRBD2 matching 9 bases. Germline V gene sequence: CDR1 MNHEY, CDR2 SMNVEV (reference sequence). The CDR3 spans 16 residues. The J segment lost 2 bases and the V segment lost 3 bases, leaving 6 bases of the junction unmatched. The CDR3 bases are TGTGCCAGCAGTTTTTCGTTAGCGGGGGCCACAGATACGCAGTATTTT. Translated: CASSFSLAGATDTQYF.

The chain combines TRBV6-5 with TRBJ1-4; D unclear. This CDR3 is 14 amino acids long. Germline V gene data show CDR1 as MNHEY and CDR2 as SVGAGI. Trimming removed 5 bases at V and 9 bases at J, with 16 bases between. CDR3 loop: CASSPTATVKKLFF. The DNA for the CDR3 is TGTGCCAGCAGTCCTACGGCTACCGTTAAAAAACTGTTTTTT.

The V call is TRBV5-1, the J call TRBJ2-1, with 8 bases matching TRBD2. CDR1 is SGHRS and CDR2 is YFSETQ in the germline V gene. V lost 5 bases to trimming and J lost 0 bases; unmatched junction nucleotides: 7. The CDR3 contains 16 residues. The CDR3, as DNA: TGCGCCAGCAGATACTTAGCGGGAAGCTCCTACAATGAGCAGTTCTTC. Encoded protein: CASRYLAGSSYNEQFF.

This clonotype was recorded a few times. The V call is TRBV5-1, the J call TRBJ2-7; maybe TRBD1 (5 bases). There are 15 residues in the CDR3. Trimming removed 4 bases from V and 4 bases from J, with 18 bases in between. The germline gives CDR1 SGHRS, CDR2 YFSETQ. Here the CDR3 reads CASSEQPQGPYEQYF. Written as DNA, the CDR3 is TGCGCCAGCAGCGAACAGCCCCAGGGCCCTTACGAGCAGTACTTC.

The chain links TRBV25-1 to TRBJ2-3; D call uncertain. This CDR3 region has 14 residues. Germline loops: CDR1 MGHDK, CDR2 SYGVNS. V was pared by 7 bases and J by 2 bases, with 13 bases between. The CDR3 spells CASTPNTPTDTQYF. For the CDR3, the DNA is TGTGCCAGCACCCCTAACACCCCCACAGATACGCAGTATTTT.

The chain has TRBV29-1 and TRBJ2-6, with 7 bases aligning to TRBD1. Trimming removed 4 bases from V and 0 bases from J; junction bases left unmatched: 12. CDR3 length equals 18 residues. Per germline, CDR1 SQVTM and CDR2 ANQGSEA. CDR3 residues: CSVVLGGFRSSGANVLTF. The CDR3 DNA reads TGCAGCGTTGTGTTAGGGGGCTTTCGGAGCTCTGGGGCCAACGTCCTGACTTTC.

The V call is TRBV28, the J call TRBJ2-6; possibly TRBD2 for D (5 bases). CDR1 and CDR2 from the germline V gene are MDHEN and SYDVKM. Trimming removed 3 bases at V and 2 bases at J, with 8 bases between. This CDR3 region has 15 residues. The CDR3 loop is CASSFRGTGANVLTF. The CDR3 DNA is TGTGCCAGCAGTTTTCGGGGAACTGGGGCCAACGTCCTGACTTTC.

This clonotype was seen a handful of times. The rearrangement uses TRBV24-1 and TRBJ2-3; no definite D call. The V gene lost 5 bases and the J gene lost 1 base, with 12 bases spanning the gap. The length of the CDR3 is 15 residues. Germline V gene lookup returns CDR1 KGHDR and CDR2 SFDVKD. In DNA, the CDR3 is TGTGCCACCAGTGCGAGCAGGCCACGCACAGATACGCAGTATTTT. Amino acids: CATSASRPRTDTQYF.

This clonotype came up a few times. CDR3 coding DNA: TGCAGTGCTACACCTGCGGGGCCCTCCCGGCCCCAGCATTTT. Translation gives CSATPAGPSRPQHF. This sequence joins TRBV20-1 and TRBJ1-5; D perhaps matches TRBD1 (5 bases). CDR1 DFQATT and CDR2 SNEGSKA come from the germline V gene (reference sequence). The CDR3 contains 14 residues. Trimming stripped 4 bases from V and 9 bases from J, with 19 bases between.

This clonotype came up a few times. The chain joins TRBV6-5 to TRBJ1-6, with TRBD1 as a possible D gene (6 bases). CDR1 and CDR2 from the germline V gene are MNHEY and SVGAGI. The CDR3 sequence is 15 residues long. The V end lost 6 bases, the J end lost 8 bases, and 17 bases lay between the germline ends. CDR3 coding DNA: TGTGCCAGCAGCTTAACAGGGCTAGGGGATTCACCCCTCCACTTT. It is translated as CASSLTGLGDSPLHF.

This chain joins TRBV7-9 and TRBJ1-2; D is ambiguous. CDR1 and CDR2 (germline): SEHNR, FQNEAQ (reference sequence). This CDR3 comprises 13 residues. V was clipped by 1 base and J by 5 bases, with 8 bases between them. CDR3 DNA sequence: TGTGCCAGCAGCTTAGAATGGAAGTATGGCTACACCTTC. Translating gives CASSLEWKYGYTF.

This clonotype occurred a few times. The chain links TRBV7-2 to TRBJ1-6; TRBD1 matches at 9 bases. Germline trimming cut 1 base from V and 9 bases from J; bases unmatched to any gene: 7. CDR1 SGHTA and CDR2 FQGNSA come from the germline V gene. This CDR3 is built from 16 residues. CDR3 in amino acids: CASSLVSGQGRSPLHF. The CDR3, as DNA: TGTGCCAGCAGCTTAGTTTCGGGACAGGGTCGTTCACCCCTCCACTTT. The whole variable domain, filled in from reference TRBV7-2 and TRBJ1-6, reads GAGVSQSPSNKVTEKGKDVELRCDPISGHTALYWYRQSLGQGLEFLIYFQGNSAPDKSGLPSDRFSAERTGGSVSTLTIQRTQQEDSAVYLCASSLVSGQGRSPLHFGNGTRLTVT.

The chain couples TRBV4-2 to TRBJ1-2; 7 nucleotides line up with TRBD1. V dropped 1 base and J dropped 13; count of bases not matched to a gene: 9. Germline CDR1 and CDR2: LGHNA and YNFKEQ. This CDR3 is built from 13 residues. As DNA, the CDR3 is TGTGCCAGCAGCCAAGCGGTTTCCGGGACAGCCACCTTC. Translation: CASSQAVSGTATF.

This clonotype appeared a few times. The genes are TRBV4-3 and TRBJ2-2; D could derive from TRBD1 or TRBD2 (7 bases each). The CDR3 is 16 amino acids. The ends were cut back, 3 bases at V and 3 bases at J, with 14 bases in the middle. Germline V lookup: CDR1 LGHNA, CDR2 YSLEER. The CDR3 loop is CASSHGRGQDTGELFF. The CDR3, as DNA: TGCGCCAGCAGCCATGGGAGGGGGCAGGACACCGGGGAGCTGTTTTTT.

Note on this clonotype: A much larger clone lies one base from this, so it may be a read error. This chain connects TRBV18 to TRBJ1-1; the D gene is possibly TRBD1 (6 bases). The CDR3 runs to 15 residues. CDR1 is KGHSH, CDR2 LQKENI, per germline. The CDR3 DNA follows: TGTGCCAGCTCACCATATCAGGGGAAGAACGCTGAAGCTTTCTTT. Translation gives CASSPYQGKNAEAFF.